This TCR beta chain was recovered during a study of PD-L1 blockade in urothelial cancer. Study at large: Bladder-origin urothelial cancer in males covered about 90% of the 29 patients. Researchers found blood samples held a median of approximately 150,000 T cells.

Here immunoSEQ multiplex PCR was the method, and the copy in TCRdb shows in-frame clones only, minus some. The profile covers 60,000 to 75,000 clones, with about 90% appearing a single time and around 14% taken by the ten largest. As for time point: pretreatment peripheral blood. Between 1 and 8 samples per patient were obtained, pretreatment and on-treatment. The germline V gene encodes CDR1 LNHDA and CDR2 SQIVND (reference sequence). The CDR3 covers 19 residues. Trimming cost V 4 bases and J 14 bases; bases outside gene matches: 25. The starting material was PBMCs, obtained around atezolizumab (anti-PD-L1) treatment. The origin of this receptor is a man aged 55 to 69 with urothelial cancer. This sequence joins TRBV19 and TRBJ1-6, with TRBD1 identical over 8 bases. CDR3 residues: CASSTHDDQLGQALEALHF. The CDR3 DNA reads as TGTGCCAGTAGTACCCACGACGACCAACTGGGACAGGCCTTGGAGGCCCTCCACTTT.